A single sample gave rise to the 4 T cell receptor beta chains below, sequenced in a study of OX40 agonist ivuxolimab in advanced cancers. Assay used: immunoSEQ multiplex PCR; TCRdb lists only in-frame clones, some missing. The table includes about 40,000 clones, roughly 86% detected once. Material: CD4+ or CD8+ T cells sorted from blood, obtained in a trial of the OX40 agonist ivuxolimab. These receptors originate from an adult with an advanced solid tumor such as melanoma, head and neck, liver or kidney cancer.

This chain connects TRBV4-1 to TRBJ2-5; 9 bases agree with TRBD2. J gave up 1 base and V 6 bases, and 6 bases lay outside the gene matches. From germline, CDR1 is MGHRA and CDR2 YSYEKL. This CDR3 is 15 amino acids long. DNA of the CDR3: TGCGCCAGCAGATTTCTAGCGGGACCCCAAGAGACCCAGTACTTC. Amino acid sequence: CASRFLAGPQETQYF.

This clone was picked up one time. The rearrangement joins TRBV6-6 to TRBJ2-7; TRBD2 matches at 9 bases. The CDR3 loop spans 13 amino acids. Germline V CDR1 and CDR2: MNHNY, SVGAGI (reference sequence). With 8 bases clipped from V and 2 bases from J, the junction kept 4 bases outside the gene matches. CDR3 coding DNA: TGTGCCAGCGGGCTAGCGGGAACCTACGAGCAGTACTTC. Protein sequence: CASGLAGTYEQYF.

The chain combines TRBV6-5 with TRBJ2-2; TRBD1 agrees at 11 bases. Germline V gene sequence: CDR1 MNHEY, CDR2 SVGAGI. The CDR3 runs to 14 residues. V shed 6 bases and J 6 bases; nucleotides not matched to a gene: 3. In DNA form, the CDR3 reads TGTGCCAGCAGGGACAGGGGGCAGCCCGGGGAGCTGTTTTTT. Protein sequence: CASRDRGQPGELFF.

This chain connects TRBV5-1 to TRBJ2-1; 7 nucleotides align to TRBD1. After removal of 4 bases from V and 3 bases from J, the junction contained 10 bases not matched to a gene. The V gene's germline CDR1 is SGHRS and CDR2 YFSETQ. The CDR3 is 16 residues long. CDR3 in DNA: TGCGCCAGCAGCAGCCCACAGGGGTCCCTCTACAATGAGCAGTTCTTC. Translating gives CASSSPQGSLYNEQFF.